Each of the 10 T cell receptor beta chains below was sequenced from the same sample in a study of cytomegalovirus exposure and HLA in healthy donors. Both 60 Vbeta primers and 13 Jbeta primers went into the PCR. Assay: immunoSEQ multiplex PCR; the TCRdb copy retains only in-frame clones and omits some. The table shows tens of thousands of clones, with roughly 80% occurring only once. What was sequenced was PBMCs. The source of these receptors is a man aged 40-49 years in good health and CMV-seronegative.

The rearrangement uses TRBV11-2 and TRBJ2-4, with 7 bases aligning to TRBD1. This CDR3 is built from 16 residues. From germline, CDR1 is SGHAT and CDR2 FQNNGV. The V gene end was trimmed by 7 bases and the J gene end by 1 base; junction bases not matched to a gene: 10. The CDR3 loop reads CASTQQGNGAKNIQYF. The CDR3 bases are TGTGCCAGCACCCAACAGGGGAATGGGGCCAAAAACATTCAGTACTTC.

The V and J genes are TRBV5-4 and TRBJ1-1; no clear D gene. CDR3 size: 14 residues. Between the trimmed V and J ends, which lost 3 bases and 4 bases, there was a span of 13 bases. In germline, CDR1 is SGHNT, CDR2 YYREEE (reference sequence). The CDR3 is CASSSPQASTEAFF. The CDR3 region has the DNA TGTGCCAGCAGCTCACCCCAAGCAAGCACTGAAGCTTTCTTT.

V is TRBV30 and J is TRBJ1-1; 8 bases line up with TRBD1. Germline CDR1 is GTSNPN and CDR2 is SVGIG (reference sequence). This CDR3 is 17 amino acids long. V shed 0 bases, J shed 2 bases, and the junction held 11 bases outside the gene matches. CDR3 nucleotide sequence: TGTGCCTGGAGTGTAATGCAGGGGGCAGCAGCAAACACTGAAGCTTTCTTT. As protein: CAWSVMQGAAANTEAFF.

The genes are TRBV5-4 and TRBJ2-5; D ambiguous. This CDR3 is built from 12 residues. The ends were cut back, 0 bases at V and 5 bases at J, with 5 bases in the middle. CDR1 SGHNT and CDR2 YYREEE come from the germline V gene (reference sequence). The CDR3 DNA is TGTGCCAGCAGCTTGGCCTCCGAGACCCAGTACTTC. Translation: CASSLASETQYF.

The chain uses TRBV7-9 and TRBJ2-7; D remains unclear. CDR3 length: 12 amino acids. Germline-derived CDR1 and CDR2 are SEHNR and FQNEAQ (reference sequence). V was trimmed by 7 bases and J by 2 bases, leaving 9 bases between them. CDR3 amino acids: CASNGRTYEQYF. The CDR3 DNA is TGTGCCAGCAACGGCAGGACCTACGAGCAGTACTTC. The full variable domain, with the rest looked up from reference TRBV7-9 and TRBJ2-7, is DTGVSQNPRHKITKRGQNVTFRCDPISEHNRLYWYRQTLGQGPEFLTYFQNEAQLEKSRLLSDRFSAERPKGSFSTLEIQRTEQGDSAMYLCASNGRTYEQYFGPGTRLTVT.

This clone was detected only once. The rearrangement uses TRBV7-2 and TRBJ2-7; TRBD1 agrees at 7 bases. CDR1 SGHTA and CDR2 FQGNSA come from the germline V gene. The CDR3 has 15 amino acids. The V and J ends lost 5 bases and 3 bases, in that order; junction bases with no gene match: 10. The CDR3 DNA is TGTGCCAGCAGCCCGGGACAGATGAAACTCTACGAGCAGTACTTC. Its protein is CASSPGQMKLYEQYF.

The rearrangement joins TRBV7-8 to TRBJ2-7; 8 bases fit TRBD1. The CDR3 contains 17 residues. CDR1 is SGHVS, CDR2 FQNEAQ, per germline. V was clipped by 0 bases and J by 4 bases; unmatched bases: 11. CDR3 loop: CASSLARDRRLGYEQYF. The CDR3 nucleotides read TGTGCCAGCAGCTTAGCGCGGGACAGGAGGTTAGGATACGAGCAGTACTTC.

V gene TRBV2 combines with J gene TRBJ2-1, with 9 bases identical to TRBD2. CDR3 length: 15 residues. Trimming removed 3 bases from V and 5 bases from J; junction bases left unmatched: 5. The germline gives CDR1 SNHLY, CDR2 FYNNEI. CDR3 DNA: TGTGCCAGCAGTGATGGGACTAGCTTTAACAATGAGCAGTTCTTC. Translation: CASSDGTSFNNEQFF.

The DNA for the CDR3 is TGTGCCAGCAGCCCATTCGGGGGTCGGCCCGGGGAGCTGTTTTTT. It translates to CASSPFGGRPGELFF. This chain joins TRBV7-2 and TRBJ2-2; a weak D match, TRBD2 (6 bases). CDR1 SGHTA and CDR2 FQGNSA come from the germline V gene. The CDR3 loop spans 15 amino acids. V was clipped by 5 bases and J by 6 bases, with 16 bases between them.

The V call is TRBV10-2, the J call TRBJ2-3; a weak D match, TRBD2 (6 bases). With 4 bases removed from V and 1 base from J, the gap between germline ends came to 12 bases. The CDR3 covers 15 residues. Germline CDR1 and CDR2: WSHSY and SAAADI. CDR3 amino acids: CASSVPSAGTDTQYF. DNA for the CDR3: TGCGCCAGCAGTGTCCCTAGCGCGGGCACAGATACGCAGTATTTT.